These 28 T cell receptor beta chains were sequenced from one sample in a study of blood T cell repertoires in COVID-19. Sequencing was performed with immunoSEQ multiplex PCR; in TCRdb, only in-frame clones are kept and a portion is missing. Of more than 65,000 clones listed, about four fifths were seen once; the top ten hold about a tenth. Material for sequencing was peripheral blood. The receptors come from a woman of 80 years or more with acute or convalescent COVID-19.

The chain is built from TRBV5-1 and TRBJ1-2, with 7 bases identical to TRBD1. The germline CDR1 and CDR2 sequences are SGHRS and YFSETQ. CDR3 length: 13 residues. V trimming: 0 bases; J trimming: 8 bases; junction bases outside the gene matches: 4. The CDR3 loop is CASSLVEGGGYTF. CDR3 nucleotides: TGCGCCAGCAGCTTGGTCGAAGGGGGCGGCTACACCTTC. Looking up the rest from reference TRBV5-1 and TRBJ1-2 gives the full variable domain: KAGVTQTPRYLIKTRGQQVTLSCSPISGHRSVSWYQQTPGQGLQFLFEYFSETQRNKGNFPGRFSGRQFSNSRSEMNVSTLELGDSALYLCASSLVEGGGYTFGSGTRLTVV.

The V and J genes are TRBV7-9 and TRBJ2-2, with TRBD2 as a possible D gene (6 bases). The V end lost 3 bases, the J end lost 8 bases, and 13 bases lay between the germline ends. This CDR3 is built from 14 residues. Germline loops: CDR1 SEHNR, CDR2 FQNEAQ (reference sequence). DNA for the CDR3: TGTGCCAGCAGCTTTCATCTAGCGTCGGGGGAGCTGTTTTTT. It specifies CASSFHLASGELFF.

The V gene is TRBV19, the J gene TRBJ1-3, with 8 bases fitting TRBD1. Per the germline V gene, CDR1 is LNHDA and CDR2 is SQIVND (reference sequence). This CDR3 comprises 15 residues. V lost 4 bases to trimming and J lost 2 bases; unmatched junction nucleotides: 4. CDR3 region: CASSNQGAAGNTIYF. The CDR3 DNA reads TGTGCCAGTAGTAACCAGGGGGCCGCTGGAAACACCATATATTTT.

The chain uses TRBV19 and TRBJ1-2, with D tentatively TRBD1 (5 bases). Germline CDR1 and CDR2: LNHDA and SQIVND (reference sequence). CDR3 length: 15 amino acids. Trimming removed 3 bases at V and 2 bases at J, with 13 bases between. Here the CDR3 DNA reads TGTGCCAGTAGTATTTTGCAGGGTTTAAACTATGGCTACACCTTC. It translates to CASSILQGLNYGYTF.

The chain combines TRBV10-3 with TRBJ2-3; 12 positions match TRBD2. In germline, CDR1 is ENHRY, CDR2 SYGVKD. CDR3 size: 15 residues. After removal of 8 bases from V and 2 bases from J, the junction contained 5 bases not matched to a gene. DNA for the CDR3: TGTGCCATCGCTAGCGGGGGGGATTTCACAGATACGCAGTATTTT. Its protein is CAIASGGDFTDTQYF.

The rearrangement uses TRBV27 and TRBJ1-2; 9 bases map to TRBD1. The CDR3 has 12 residues. The ends lost 6 bases at V and 8 bases at J; junction bases unmatched: 4. In germline, CDR1 is MNHEY, CDR2 SMNVEV (reference sequence). CDR3 nucleotides: TGTGCCAGCAGAACAGGGGGCGGGGGCTACACCTTC. This translates into CASRTGGGGYTF.

In DNA, the CDR3 is TGTGCCAGCAGCTTTTCAGGGGATGCTTTCTTT. Its protein is CASSFSGDAFF. The V gene is TRBV7-9, the J gene TRBJ1-1; D might be TRBD1 (6 bases). The V end was cut by 3 bases, the J end by 11 bases, with 10 bases between. Germline V gives CDR1 SEHNR, CDR2 FQNEAQ (reference sequence). This CDR3 has 11 residues. Together with reference TRBV7-9 and TRBJ1-1, the CDR3 gives the full variable domain: DTGVSQNPRHKITKRGQNVTFRCDPISEHNRLYWYRQTLGQGPEFLTYFQNEAQLEKSRLLSDRFSAERPKGSFSTLEIQRTEQGDSAMYLCASSFSGDAFFGQGTRLTVV.

This chain's CDR3 is CASSLIAHTPGATYEQYF. CDR3 DNA: TGTGCCAGCTCACTGATTGCCCACACTCCAGGGGCCACCTACGAGCAGTACTTC. The V and J genes are TRBV18 and TRBJ2-7, with a tentative D call TRBD1 (6 bases). In germline, CDR1 is KGHSH, CDR2 LQKENI. The CDR3 is made up of 18 amino acids. Trimming pared 4 bases from V and 2 bases from J, leaving 24 bases between.

CDR3 protein: CSASRLAGTDTQYF. CDR3 nucleotide sequence: TGCAGTGCTAGTAGACTAGCGGGAACAGATACGCAGTATTTT. V usage is TRBV20-1 and J usage is TRBJ2-3, with TRBD2 identical over 11 bases. Germline lookup yields CDR1 DFQATT and CDR2 SNEGSKA (reference sequence). With V trimmed by 3 bases and J by 3 bases, 2 bases remained unmatched. The CDR3 is 14 amino acids.

V gene TRBV9 combines with J gene TRBJ1-1; a weak D match, TRBD1 (5 bases). In germline, CDR1 is SGDLS, CDR2 YYNGEE. V dropped 3 bases and J dropped 1 base, with 19 bases sitting between them. The CDR3 has 17 amino acids. This CDR3 is CASSASHLTESNTEAFF. The CDR3 nucleotides are TGTGCCAGCAGCGCTTCGCATCTGACAGAATCGAACACTGAAGCTTTCTTT.

CDR3 amino acids: CASRRDRSVPNEQFF. CDR3 DNA sequence: TGTGCCAGCAGGAGGGACAGGTCCGTCCCCAATGAGCAGTTCTTC. This chain connects TRBV2 to TRBJ2-1; 8 nucleotides align to TRBD1. With V trimmed by 6 bases and J by 6 bases, 10 bases remained unmatched. Germline V CDR1 and CDR2: SNHLY, FYNNEI. This CDR3 spans 15 amino acids.

This clone was seen just once. The chain uses TRBV2 and TRBJ2-3; a weak D match, TRBD2 (5 bases). The CDR3 has 11 residues. Trimming stripped 11 bases from V and 5 bases from J, with 11 bases between. CDR1 is SNHLY and CDR2 is FYNNEI in the germline V gene. CDR3 region: CAGGPGDTQYF. The CDR3, as DNA: TGTGCCGGAGGCCCTGGAGATACGCAGTATTTT. Drawing the rest from reference TRBV2 and TRBJ2-3, the complete variable domain is EPEVTQTPSHQVTQMGQEVILRCVPISNHLYFYWYRQILGQKVEFLVSFYNNEISEKSEIFDDQFSVERPDGSNFTLKIRSTKLEDSAMYFCAGGPGDTQYFGPGTRLTVL.

This clone was seen only once. The V call is TRBV4-2, the J call TRBJ1-5; D uncertain. V shed 0 bases and J shed 5 bases, with 11 bases lying between them. CDR1 LGHNA and CDR2 YNFKEQ come from the germline V gene. This CDR3 is built from 15 residues. The CDR3 is CASSQDQSRDQPQHF. CDR3 in DNA: TGTGCCAGCAGCCAAGATCAGTCGAGGGATCAGCCCCAGCATTTT.

This clone occurred once. The rearrangement links TRBV27 to TRBJ2-5, with 16 positions matching TRBD2. The CDR3 is 16 residues long. After removal of 5 bases from V and 5 bases from J, the junction contained 5 bases not matched to a gene. Looked up from germline, CDR1 is MNHEY and CDR2 is SMNVEV (reference sequence). The CDR3 DNA sequence: TGTGCCAGCAGTCCGGGACTAGCGGGGGGGTTTGAGACCCAGTACTTC. Its protein is CASSPGLAGGFETQYF.

This chain uses TRBV4-2 with TRBJ1-1; 7 bases match TRBD1. The junction had 6 bases not matched to a gene; V was cut back by 0 bases and J by 5 bases. The CDR3 totals 15 residues. CDR1 LGHNA and CDR2 YNFKEQ come from the germline V gene. The CDR3 loop is CASSQERQGRTEAFF. CDR3 in DNA: TGTGCCAGCAGCCAAGAAAGACAGGGACGGACTGAAGCTTTCTTT.

The CDR3 protein is CASSPLTSGGADTQYF. In DNA, the CDR3 is TGTGCCAGCAGCCCGTTGACTAGCGGGGGGGCAGATACGCAGTATTTT. J is TRBJ2-3 and V is TRBV4-2; 14 bases match TRBD2. Germline V lookup: CDR1 LGHNA, CDR2 YNFKEQ. The V gene end was trimmed by 4 bases and the J gene end by 4 bases; junction bases not matched to a gene: 4. The CDR3 covers 16 residues.

The chain carries TRBV7-9 and TRBJ1-6; D is ambiguous. Trimming took 5 bases from V and 10 from J, leaving 24 bases between them. CDR1 and CDR2 from the germline V gene are SEHNR and FQNEAQ (reference sequence). This CDR3 region has 17 residues. This chain's CDR3 is CASSTSGGGLSGSPLHF. For the CDR3, the DNA is TGTGCCAGCAGCACCTCCGGTGGAGGTCTTTCGGGGTCACCCCTCCACTTT.

Only a few counts were recorded for this clone. This rearrangement joins TRBV3-1 (or the pseudogene TRBV3-2) to TRBJ2-1, with TRBD2 identical over 14 bases. V shed 3 bases, J shed 6 bases, and the junction held 4 bases outside the gene matches. Germline CDR1 reads LGHDT; CDR2 reads YNNKEL (reference sequence). The CDR3 has 16 amino acids. Here the CDR3 DNA reads TGTGCCAGCAGCCAGACTAGCGGGGGGGGCGTCAATGAGCAGTTCTTC. Amino acids: CASSQTSGGGVNEQFF.

V gene TRBV18 combines with J gene TRBJ2-7; D may be TRBD2 (5 bases). CDR1 is KGHSH, CDR2 LQKENI, per germline. The CDR3 runs 12 residues. Trimming pared 4 bases from V and 6 bases from J, leaving 10 bases between. The CDR3 DNA sequence: TGTGCCAGCTCACTAAGCGGACCCGAGCAGTACTTC. This codes for CASSLSGPEQYF.

The chain joins TRBV6-5 to TRBJ2-7; no reliable D call. Germline V gives CDR1 MNHEY, CDR2 SVGAGI. The CDR3 is 16 amino acids. The ends were cut back, 2 bases at V and 2 bases at J, with 16 bases in the middle. DNA for the CDR3: TGTGCCAGCAGTTACCGACACGGCGTTAAGGCCTACGAGCAGTACTTC. This codes for CASSYRHGVKAYEQYF.

The chain is built from TRBV10-3 and TRBJ2-7; D may be TRBD2 (5 bases). V was shortened by 6 bases and J by 5 bases, with 17 bases between the two germline ends. The CDR3 extends over 14 amino acids. Per germline, CDR1 ENHRY and CDR2 SYGVKD. The CDR3 here is CAISPNPGSHEQYF. As DNA, the CDR3 is TGTGCCATCAGCCCGAATCCGGGGAGCCACGAGCAGTACTTC.

V is TRBV18 and J is TRBJ1-2; tentative D call: TRBD1 (6 bases). Per the germline V gene, CDR1 is KGHSH and CDR2 is LQKENI. The CDR3 totals 15 residues. Trimming stripped 3 bases from V and 0 bases from J, with 11 bases between. The CDR3 DNA reads as TGTGCCAGCTCACCGGCACAGGGAACTAACTATGGCTACACCTTC. This encodes CASSPAQGTNYGYTF.

This chain uses TRBV19 with TRBJ1-4; the D gene is possibly TRBD1 (6 bases). V lost 4 bases and J 5 bases, leaving 14 bases between the germline ends. This CDR3 spans 15 amino acids. Germline CDR1 and CDR2: LNHDA and SQIVND (reference sequence). CDR3: CASSKQRDTNEKLFF. The CDR3 nucleotides read TGTGCCAGTAGTAAACAACGGGACACCAATGAAAAACTGTTTTTT.

The rearrangement uses TRBV27 and TRBJ1-1; D ambiguous. Trimming took off 4 bases at V and 4 bases at J, with 13 bases between the two ends. The CDR3 runs to 14 residues. Germline V gene data show CDR1 as MNHEY and CDR2 as SMNVEV (reference sequence). The CDR3 DNA is TGTGCCAGCAGTTCCGGTTTCGTTAGCACTGAAGCTTTCTTT. This sequence encodes CASSSGFVSTEAFF.

This clone appeared a few times. The chain joins TRBV11-3 to TRBJ2-1, with 7 bases lining up with TRBD2. Trimming cost V 9 bases and J 7 bases; bases outside gene matches: 9. The CDR3 length is 13 residues. Germline-derived CDR1 and CDR2 are SGHNT and YENEEA. The CDR3 loop reads CARHGGRSNEQFF. In DNA, the CDR3 is TGTGCCAGACACGGGGGGAGGTCGAATGAGCAGTTCTTC.

The chain recombines TRBV19 with TRBJ2-4; weak D call: TRBD1 (5 bases). With 4 bases removed from V and 8 bases from J, the gap between germline ends came to 12 bases. The length of the CDR3 is 13 residues. Per the germline V gene, CDR1 is LNHDA and CDR2 is SQIVND (reference sequence). The chain's CDR3 is CASSKRGGDIQYF. In DNA, the CDR3 is TGTGCCAGTAGTAAAAGGGGCGGCGACATTCAGTACTTC.

CDR3 nucleotide sequence: TGTGCCAGCAGGCCTACCGGGTGGGTCACTGAAGCTTTCTTT. Residues: CASRPTGWVTEAFF. The rearrangement links TRBV6-5 to TRBJ1-1; D remains unclear. The CDR3 length is 14 residues. V dropped 6 bases and J dropped 4 bases, with 15 bases sitting between them. The germline gives CDR1 MNHEY, CDR2 SVGAGI.

This chain joins TRBV5-1 and TRBJ2-5; D remains ambiguous. CDR1 is SGHRS and CDR2 is YFSETQ in the germline V gene. V lost 2 bases and J 2 bases, leaving 7 bases between the germline ends. CDR3 length equals 13 residues. The CDR3: CASSFFPQETQYF. In DNA, the CDR3 is TGCGCCAGCAGCTTTTTCCCGCAAGAGACCCAGTACTTC.